This is a list of T cell receptor beta chains from one sample in a study of a mutant IDH1 vaccine in newly diagnosed glioma. Their antigen targets remain unknown. Libraries were prepared by immunoSEQ multiplex PCR; TCRdb keeps only in-frame clonotypes and omits some of them. The sample lists around 56,000 clones; around 80% were seen once. Sequencing was performed on PBMCs, taken from a glioma patient whose treatment included an IDH1 peptide vaccine. These receptors came from a woman aged 40 to 55 with glioma. Some clones in this sample may be carry-over from other donors' samples. The CDR3 runs from the conserved cysteine through the conserved F or W.

V: TRBV6-6
J: TRBJ1-3
CDR3: CASGQDSGNTIYF

V: TRBV18
J: TRBJ1-5
CDR3: CASSPMEGPQHF

V: TRBV5-6
J: TRBJ1-1
CDR3: CASSFNGAGWNTEAFF

V: TRBV9
J: TRBJ2-7
CDR3: CASSVGRGAYEQYF

V: TRBV4-1
J: TRBJ1-4
CDR3: CASSLQGGQSNEKLFF

V: TRBV5-1
J: TRBJ1-2
CDR3: CASAPRGGNYGYTF

V: TRBV7-2
J: TRBJ1-6
CDR3: CASSLAPGTGTNSPLHF

V: TRBV27
J: TRBJ2-7
CDR3: CASSFPIAGGHHCEQYF

V: TRBV5-6
J: TRBJ1-6
CDR3: CASSSRGAWGSPLHF

V: TRBV5-1
J: TRBJ2-3
CDR3: CASSPTGTGRGDTQYF

V: TRBV5-6
J: TRBJ2-2
CDR3: CASSSLKGWRITGELFF

V: TRBV14
J: TRBJ2-5
CDR3: CASSQGWQQETQYF

V: TRBV7-9
J: TRBJ1-1
CDR3: CASSLARQGLTEAFF

V: TRBV7-2
J: TRBJ2-3
CDR3: CASSLTGTDTQYF

V: TRBV20-1
J: TRBJ1-6
CDR3: CSAGGSPLHF

V: TRBV7-8
J: TRBJ2-7
CDR3: CASSLGGLSSYEQYF

V: TRBV19
J: TRBJ2-1
CDR3: CASKLAGTSSYNEQFF

V: TRBV10-3
J: TRBJ2-7
CDR3: CAISVYGTRSEQYF

V: TRBV7-3
J: TRBJ2-1
CDR3: CASSLTLQGNEQFF

V: TRBV27
J: TRBJ1-2
CDR3: CASSSHGGSGYTF

V: TRBV6-5
J: TRBJ1-2
CDR3: CASSYSPTGVYGYTF

V: TRBV5-1
J: TRBJ2-1
CDR3: CASSFGQGGYNEQFF

V: TRBV20-1
J: TRBJ2-1
CDR3: CSAHSPREQFF

V: TRBV27
J: TRBJ1-1
CDR3: CASSDSSWVRAFF

V: TRBV10-3
J: TRBJ2-7
CDR3: CATREVGPYEQYF